This entry lists 17 T cell receptor beta chains sequenced from one sample in a study of sequential checkpoint blockade in melanoma. Clones were read by immunoSEQ multiplex PCR, and TCRdb kept only the in-frame ones, dropping some. Among fewer than 20,000 clones listed, around 70% were seen once. The sample's treatment: randomized to nivolumab then ipilimumab (arm A) or the reverse (arm B). Specimen: tumor tissue (inferred from file names), collected from a patient given nivolumab and ipilimumab in sequence. Every receptor here comes from a human donor with melanoma.

The CDR3 here is CSVWWDRGNIQYF. In DNA, the CDR3 is TGCAGCGTTTGGTGGGACAGGGGAAACATTCAGTACTTC. The chain combines TRBV29-1 with TRBJ2-4, with TRBD1 identical over 10 bases. Germline V gene lookup returns CDR1 SQVTM and CDR2 ANQGSEA. The CDR3 consists of 13 residues. The J segment lost 6 bases and the V segment lost 5 bases, leaving 4 bases of the junction unmatched. The full variable domain, with the rest looked up from reference TRBV29-1 and TRBJ2-4, is SAVISQKPSRDICQRGTSLTIQCQVDSQVTMMFWYRQQPGQSLTLIATANQGSEATYESGFVIDKFPISRPNLTFSTLTVSNMSPEDSSIYLCSVWWDRGNIQYFGAGTRLSVL.

This clone was seen only a few times. This chain joins TRBV7-6 and TRBJ2-7; D remains ambiguous. Germline V gene sequence: CDR1 SGHVS, CDR2 FNYEAQ. The CDR3 has 17 amino acids. Trimming pared 5 bases from V and 3 bases from J, leaving 23 bases between. The CDR3 nucleotides are TGTGCCAGCAGCCAGGTCCGGGCCCAACACGAGTTCTACGAGCAGTACTTC. Its protein product is CASSQVRAQHEFYEQYF.

The rearrangement links TRBV5-1 to TRBJ2-5; 10 nucleotides match TRBD2. This CDR3 comprises 14 residues. Germline V lookup: CDR1 SGHRS, CDR2 YFSETQ. V was clipped by 7 bases and J by 4 bases; unmatched bases: 7. CDR3 amino acids: CASSLAGPPETQYF. CDR3 bases: TGCGCCAGCTCACTAGCGGGACCCCCAGAGACCCAGTACTTC.

The rearrangement uses TRBV28 and TRBJ1-4; 9 bases map to TRBD1. V was clipped by 7 bases and J by 6 bases; unmatched bases: 3. The CDR3 is 13 residues long. The V gene's germline CDR1 is MDHEN and CDR2 SYDVKM. CDR3 bases: TGTGCCAGCAAGCGGACAGGGGATGAAAAACTGTTTTTT. Protein sequence: CASKRTGDEKLFF.

This clone has only one observation. The chain joins TRBV22-1 to TRBJ1-1. TRBV22-1 represents a pseudogene. The CDR3 runs to 12 residues. The CDR3 is CASSPTKVGAFF. Written as DNA, the CDR3 is TGTGCCAGCAGTCCTACCAAGGTTGGAGCTTTCTTT.

The rearrangement joins TRBV7-8 to TRBJ2-1; 9 bases are shared with TRBD1. There are 13 residues in the CDR3. Germline V gene data show CDR1 as SGHVS and CDR2 as FQNEAQ. With V trimmed by 4 bases and J by 5 bases, 0 bases remained unmatched. DNA for the CDR3: TGTGCCAGCAGCTGGGACAGGGACAATGAGCAGTTCTTC. This sequence encodes CASSWDRDNEQFF.

The rearrangement uses TRBV5-1 and TRBJ2-7, with 8 bases aligning to TRBD1. Germline V gene data show CDR1 as SGHRS and CDR2 as YFSETQ. The CDR3 covers 15 residues. The J segment lost 5 bases and the V segment lost 3 bases, leaving 10 bases of the junction unmatched. CDR3: CASSSWEQGVNEQYF. As DNA, the CDR3 is TGCGCCAGCAGCTCCTGGGAACAGGGGGTGAACGAGCAGTACTTC.

The V call is TRBV18, the J call TRBJ2-7, with 8 nucleotides matching TRBD1. Trimming cost V 3 bases and J 2 bases; bases outside gene matches: 6. CDR3 size: 15 residues. Germline V lookup: CDR1 KGHSH, CDR2 LQKENI. CDR3 loop: CASSPLGQATYEQYF. CDR3 in DNA: TGTGCCAGCTCACCCTTGGGACAGGCAACCTACGAGCAGTACTTC.

This clone was picked up one time. This sequence joins TRBV23-1 and TRBJ2-7, with a weak D call TRBD1 (6 bases). TRBV23-1 qualifies as an ORF whose function is uncertain. V was trimmed by 6 bases and J by 6 bases, leaving 24 bases between them. The CDR3 totals 16 residues. CDR3 residues: CASSLAPAGTFPEQYF. In DNA form, the CDR3 reads TGCGCCAGCAGCTTAGCCCCCGCCGGGACATTTCCCGAGCAGTACTTC.

This clone turned up a few times. V is TRBV2 and J is TRBJ2-4, with D possibly being TRBD1 (6 bases). Germline loops: CDR1 SNHLY, CDR2 FYNNEI. This CDR3 is 16 amino acids long. With 7 bases removed from V and 1 base from J, the gap between germline ends came to 17 bases. This CDR3 is CASKIRGSTAKNIQYF. CDR3 nucleotide sequence: TGTGCCAGCAAGATCAGGGGTAGTACGGCCAAAAACATTCAGTACTTC.

The V and J genes are TRBV11-3 and TRBJ2-7; D perhaps matches TRBD1 (5 bases). With 2 bases removed from V and 5 bases from J, the gap between germline ends came to 16 bases. The germline gives CDR1 SGHNT, CDR2 YENEEA. This CDR3 comprises 15 residues. CDR3 in DNA: TGTGCCAGCAGCTTATCGTTCAGGGAAGCCCACGAGCAGTACTTC. Amino acid sequence: CASSLSFREAHEQYF.

This clone was detected only a few times. The chain has TRBV7-6 and TRBJ2-7, with D perhaps matching TRBD1 (6 bases). The CDR3 covers 14 residues. Germline V lookup: CDR1 SGHVS, CDR2 FNYEAQ. V was clipped by 2 bases and J by 0 bases, with 8 bases between them. CDR3 protein: CASSLTGFSYEQYF. The CDR3 DNA sequence: TGTGCCAGCAGCTTAACAGGGTTCTCCTACGAGCAGTACTTC.

The genes are TRBV28 and TRBJ2-3, with 9 bases aligning to TRBD2. The CDR3 is made up of 16 amino acids. V shed 2 bases and J 4 bases; nucleotides not matched to a gene: 7. Germline V gives CDR1 MDHEN, CDR2 SYDVKM. CDR3 nucleotides: TGTGCCAGCAGTTTAGCGGGAGGGCCATTAGCAGATACGCAGTATTTT. Amino acids: CASSLAGGPLADTQYF. Full variable domain (remainder filled in from reference TRBV28 and TRBJ2-3): DVKVTQSSRYLVKRTGEKVFLECVQDMDHENMFWYRQDPGLGLRLIYFSYDVKMKEKGDIPEGYSVSREKKERFSLILESASTNQTSMYLCASSLAGGPLADTQYFGPGTRLTVL.

The chain links TRBV28 to TRBJ2-7, with 7 bases aligning to TRBD2. Germline assignment: CDR1 MDHEN and CDR2 SYDVKM. Unmatched junction bases numbered 19, after V lost 7 bases and J lost 4 bases. The CDR3 loop spans 17 amino acids. The CDR3 reads CASTGEGLTLGRYEQYF. The CDR3 nucleotides read TGTGCCAGCACCGGGGAGGGGCTAACTCTGGGCCGGTACGAGCAGTACTTC. The entire variable domain, with the rest obtained from reference TRBV28 and TRBJ2-7, is as follows: DVKVTQSSRYLVKRTGEKVFLECVQDMDHENMFWYRQDPGLGLRLIYFSYDVKMKEKGDIPEGYSVSREKKERFSLILESASTNQTSMYLCASTGEGLTLGRYEQYFGPGTRLTVT.

This rearrangement joins TRBV2 to TRBJ2-3; D gene uncertain. The CDR3 sequence is 13 residues long. V was cut by 3 bases and J by 2 bases, with 6 bases left in between. In germline, CDR1 is SNHLY, CDR2 FYNNEI. The CDR3 nucleotides read TGTGCCAGCAGTGACTCGACCACAGATACGCAGTATTTT. Its translation: CASSDSTTDTQYF.

V and J are TRBV19 and TRBJ1-3; the D is unclear. Germline V gives CDR1 LNHDA, CDR2 SQIVND (reference sequence). The CDR3 spans 17 residues. Between the trimmed V and J ends, which lost 3 bases and 0 bases, there was a span of 15 bases. CDR3 sequence (DNA): TGTGCCAGTAGTATGTCGCTCGGAGCCCCCTCTGGAAACACCATATATTTT. Residues: CASSMSLGAPSGNTIYF.

The V call is TRBV5-1, the J call TRBJ1-6; TRBD1 matches 7 bases. This CDR3 comprises 16 residues. J lost 6 bases, V lost 5 bases, and 11 bases had no gene match. Looked up from germline, CDR1 is SGHRS and CDR2 is YFSETQ. CDR3 sequence (DNA): TGCGCCAGCAGGCTACTAGGGGGCGCCTCTAATTCACCCCTCCACTTT. Its protein product is CASRLLGGASNSPLHF.